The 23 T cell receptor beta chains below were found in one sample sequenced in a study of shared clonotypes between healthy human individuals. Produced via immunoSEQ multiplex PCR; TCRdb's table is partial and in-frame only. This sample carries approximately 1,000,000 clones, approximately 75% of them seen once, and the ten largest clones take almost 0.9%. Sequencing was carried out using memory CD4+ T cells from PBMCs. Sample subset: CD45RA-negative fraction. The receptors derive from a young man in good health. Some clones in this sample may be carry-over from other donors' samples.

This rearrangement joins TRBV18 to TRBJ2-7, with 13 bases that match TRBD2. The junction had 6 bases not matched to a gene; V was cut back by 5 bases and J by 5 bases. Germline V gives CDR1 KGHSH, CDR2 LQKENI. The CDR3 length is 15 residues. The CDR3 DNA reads TGTGCCAGCTCAGAGGGACTAGCGGGAAACCACGAGCAGTACTTC. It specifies CASSEGLAGNHEQYF.

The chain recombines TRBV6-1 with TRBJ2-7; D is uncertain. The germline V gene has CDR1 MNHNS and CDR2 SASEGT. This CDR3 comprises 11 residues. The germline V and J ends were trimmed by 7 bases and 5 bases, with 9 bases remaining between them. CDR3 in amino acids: CASTNLHEQYF. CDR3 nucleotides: TGTGCCAGCACCAACCTTCACGAGCAGTACTTC.

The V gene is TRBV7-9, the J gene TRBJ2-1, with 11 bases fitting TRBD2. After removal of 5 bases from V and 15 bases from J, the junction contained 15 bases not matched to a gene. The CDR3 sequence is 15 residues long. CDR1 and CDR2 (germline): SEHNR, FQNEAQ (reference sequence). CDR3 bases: TGTGCCAGCAGCCGAGGAGGGACTAGCGGTCTCCCGAGGTTCTTC. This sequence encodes CASSRGGTSGLPRFF.

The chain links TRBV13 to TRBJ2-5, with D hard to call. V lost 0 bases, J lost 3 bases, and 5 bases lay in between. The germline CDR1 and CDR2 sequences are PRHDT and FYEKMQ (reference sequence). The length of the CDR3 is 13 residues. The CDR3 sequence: CASSLGSEETQYF. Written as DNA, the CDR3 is TGTGCCAGCAGCTTAGGGAGCGAAGAGACCCAGTACTTC.

The CDR3 protein is CASSPGTSEQFF. CDR3 bases: TGTGCCAGCAGCCCCGGTACTAGCGAGCAGTTCTTC. The rearrangement joins TRBV7-3 to TRBJ2-1, with D maybe TRBD2 (6 bases). The V end was cut by 5 bases, the J end by 10 bases, with 12 bases between. CDR1 and CDR2 from the germline V gene are SGHTA and FQGTGA. The length of the CDR3 is 12 residues.

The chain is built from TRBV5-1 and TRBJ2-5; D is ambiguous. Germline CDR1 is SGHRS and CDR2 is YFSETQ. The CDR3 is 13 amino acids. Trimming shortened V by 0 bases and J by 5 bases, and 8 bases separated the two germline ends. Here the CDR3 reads CASSLAAVETQYF. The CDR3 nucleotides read TGCGCCAGCAGCTTGGCCGCAGTGGAGACCCAGTACTTC. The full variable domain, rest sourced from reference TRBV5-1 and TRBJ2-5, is KAGVTQTPRYLIKTRGQQVTLSCSPISGHRSVSWYQQTPGQGLQFLFEYFSETQRNKGNFPGRFSGRQFSNSRSEMNVSTLELGDSALYLCASSLAAVETQYFGPGTRLLVL.

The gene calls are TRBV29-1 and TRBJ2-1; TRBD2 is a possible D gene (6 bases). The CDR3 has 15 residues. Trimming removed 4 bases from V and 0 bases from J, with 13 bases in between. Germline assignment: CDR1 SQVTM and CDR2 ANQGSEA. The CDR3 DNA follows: TGCAGCGTTGTGTTAGCGGCACACTCCTACAATGAGCAGTTCTTC. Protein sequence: CSVVLAAHSYNEQFF.

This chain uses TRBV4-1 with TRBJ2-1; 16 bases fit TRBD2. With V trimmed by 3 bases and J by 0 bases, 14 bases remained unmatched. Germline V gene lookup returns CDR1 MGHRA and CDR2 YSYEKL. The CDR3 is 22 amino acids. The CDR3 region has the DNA TGCGCCAGCAGCCACCCCATCCGGGGGACTAGCGGGAGGGCCGTCTCCTACAATGAGCAGTTCTTC. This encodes CASSHPIRGTSGRAVSYNEQFF.

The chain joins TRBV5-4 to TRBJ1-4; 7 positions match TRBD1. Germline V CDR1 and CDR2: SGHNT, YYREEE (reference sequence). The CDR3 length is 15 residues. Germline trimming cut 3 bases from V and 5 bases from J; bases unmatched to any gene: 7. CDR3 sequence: CASSSQTGLNEKLFF. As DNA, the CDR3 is TGTGCCAGCAGCTCACAGACAGGGCTGAATGAAAAACTGTTTTTT.

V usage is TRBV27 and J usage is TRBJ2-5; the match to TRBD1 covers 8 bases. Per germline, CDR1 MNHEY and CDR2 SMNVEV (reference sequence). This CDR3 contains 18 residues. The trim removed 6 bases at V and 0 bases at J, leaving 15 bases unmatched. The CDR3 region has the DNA TGTGCCAGCAGCCGAGGACAGGGTCTGCGATCTTACCAAGAGACCCAGTACTTC. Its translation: CASSRGQGLRSYQETQYF.

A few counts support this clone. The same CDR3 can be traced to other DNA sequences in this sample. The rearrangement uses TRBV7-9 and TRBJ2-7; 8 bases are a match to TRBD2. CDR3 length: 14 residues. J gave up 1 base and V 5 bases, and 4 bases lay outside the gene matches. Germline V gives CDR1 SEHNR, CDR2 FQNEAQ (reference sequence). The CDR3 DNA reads TGTGCCAGCAGCCTCGGGGGGGTATCCTACGAGCAGTACTTC. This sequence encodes CASSLGGVSYEQYF.

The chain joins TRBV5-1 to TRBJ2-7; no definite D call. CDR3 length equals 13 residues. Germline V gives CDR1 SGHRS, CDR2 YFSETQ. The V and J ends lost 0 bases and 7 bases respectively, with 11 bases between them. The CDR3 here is CASSLVPAGEQYF. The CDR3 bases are TGCGCCAGCAGCTTGGTTCCAGCTGGAGAGCAGTACTTC.

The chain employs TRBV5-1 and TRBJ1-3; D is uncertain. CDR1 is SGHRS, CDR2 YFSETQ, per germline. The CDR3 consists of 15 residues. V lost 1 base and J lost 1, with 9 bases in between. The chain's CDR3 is CASSLLVGSGNTIYF. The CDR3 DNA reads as TGCGCCAGCAGCTTGTTGGTGGGATCTGGAAACACCATATATTTT.

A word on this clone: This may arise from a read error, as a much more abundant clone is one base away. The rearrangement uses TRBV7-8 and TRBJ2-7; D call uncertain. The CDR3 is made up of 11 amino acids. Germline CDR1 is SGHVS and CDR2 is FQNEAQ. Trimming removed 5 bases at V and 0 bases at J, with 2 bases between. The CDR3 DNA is TGTGCCAGCAGCCACTCCTACGAGCAGTACTTC. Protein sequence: CASSHSYEQYF.

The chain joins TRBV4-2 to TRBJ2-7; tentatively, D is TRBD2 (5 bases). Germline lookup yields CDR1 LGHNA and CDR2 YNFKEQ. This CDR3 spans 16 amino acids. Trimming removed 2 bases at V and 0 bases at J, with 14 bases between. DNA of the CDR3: TGTGCCAGCAGCCAACCCACACTAGGGTACTCCTACGAGCAGTACTTC. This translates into CASSQPTLGYSYEQYF.

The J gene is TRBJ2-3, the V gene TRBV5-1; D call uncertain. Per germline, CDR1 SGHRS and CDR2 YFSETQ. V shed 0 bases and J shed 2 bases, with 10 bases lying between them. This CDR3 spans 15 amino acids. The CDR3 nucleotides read TGCGCCAGCAGCTTGGACTTACTCCTCACAGATACGCAGTATTTT. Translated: CASSLDLLLTDTQYF.

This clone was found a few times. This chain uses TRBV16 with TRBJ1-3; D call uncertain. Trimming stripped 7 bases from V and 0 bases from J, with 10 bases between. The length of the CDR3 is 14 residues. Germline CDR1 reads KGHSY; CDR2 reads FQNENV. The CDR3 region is CASTAVPSGNTIYF. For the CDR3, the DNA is TGTGCCAGCACCGCGGTCCCCTCTGGAAACACCATATATTTT.

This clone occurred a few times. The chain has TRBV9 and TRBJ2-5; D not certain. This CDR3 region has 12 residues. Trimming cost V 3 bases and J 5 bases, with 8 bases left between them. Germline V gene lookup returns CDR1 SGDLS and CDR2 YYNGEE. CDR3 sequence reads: CASSGPSETQYF. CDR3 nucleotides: TGTGCCAGCAGCGGGCCTTCGGAGACCCAGTACTTC. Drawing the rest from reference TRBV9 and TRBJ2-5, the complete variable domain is DSGVTQTPKHLITATGQRVTLRCSPRSGDLSVYWYQQSLDQGLQFLIQYYNGEERAKGNILERFSAQQFPDLHSELNLSSLELGDSALYFCASSGPSETQYFGPGTRLLVL.

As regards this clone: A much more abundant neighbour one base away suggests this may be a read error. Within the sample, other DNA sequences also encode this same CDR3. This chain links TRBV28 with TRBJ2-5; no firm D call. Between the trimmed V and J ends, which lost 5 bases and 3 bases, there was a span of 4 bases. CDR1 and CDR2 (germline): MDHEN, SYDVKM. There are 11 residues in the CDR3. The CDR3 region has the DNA TGTGCCAGCAGTGTGGAAGAGACCCAGTACTTC. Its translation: CASSVEETQYF. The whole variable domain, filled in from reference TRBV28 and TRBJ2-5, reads DVKVTQSSRYLVKRTGEKVFLECVQDMDHENMFWYRQDPGLGLRLIYFSYDVKMKEKGDIPEGYSVSREKKERFSLILESASTNQTSMYLCASSVEETQYFGPGTRLLVL.

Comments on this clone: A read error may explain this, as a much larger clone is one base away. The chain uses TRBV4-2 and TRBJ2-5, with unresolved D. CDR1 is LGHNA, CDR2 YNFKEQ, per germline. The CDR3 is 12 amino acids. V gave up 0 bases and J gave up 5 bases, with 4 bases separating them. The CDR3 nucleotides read TGTGCCAGCAGCCAAGATTTGGAGACCCAGTACTTC. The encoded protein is CASSQDLETQYF.

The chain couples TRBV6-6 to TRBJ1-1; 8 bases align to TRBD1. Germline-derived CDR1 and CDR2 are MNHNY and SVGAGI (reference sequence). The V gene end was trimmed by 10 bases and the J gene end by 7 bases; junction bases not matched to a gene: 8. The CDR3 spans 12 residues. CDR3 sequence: CATPGGTGEAFF. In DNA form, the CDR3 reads TGTGCCACCCCGGGGGGGACAGGTGAAGCTTTCTTT.

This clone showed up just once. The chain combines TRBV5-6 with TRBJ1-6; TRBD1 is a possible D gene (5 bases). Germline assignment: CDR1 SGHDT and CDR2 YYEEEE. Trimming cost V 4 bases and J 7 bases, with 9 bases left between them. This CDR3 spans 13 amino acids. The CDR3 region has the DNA TGTGCCAGCAGCCGAGGGGTGAATTCACCCCTCCACTTT. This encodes CASSRGVNSPLHF.

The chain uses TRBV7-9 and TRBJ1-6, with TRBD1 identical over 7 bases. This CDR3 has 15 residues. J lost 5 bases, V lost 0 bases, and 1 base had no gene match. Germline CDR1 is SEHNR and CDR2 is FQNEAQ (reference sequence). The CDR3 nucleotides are TGTGCCAGCAGCTTAGCGACAGGGCATAATTCACCCCTCCACTTT. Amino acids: CASSLATGHNSPLHF.